This is a list of T cell receptor beta chains from one sample in a study of blood T cell repertoires in COVID-19. Repertoires were generated with immunoSEQ multiplex PCR, while TCRdb's copy carries only in-frame clones and drops some. The table has roughly 160,000 clones, 79% seen once. Input material: PBMCs or T cells enriched from blood (not recorded which). The source is a woman in her seventies in a cohort exposed to, infected with or recovered from COVID-19 (not recorded which). The CDR3 runs from the conserved cysteine through the conserved F or W. The D gene is left open where the match is weak. Rows give clone size only sometimes, using once, few, many, or a class for an expanded clone.

size | J | D | V | DNA | CDR3
NA | TRBJ2-1 | TRBD1 | TRBV2 | TGTGCCAGCAGCCCCGACAGGGTCTCCTACAATGAGCAGTTCTTC | CASSPDRVSYNEQFF
NA | TRBJ1-1 | NA | TRBV12-3/TRBV12-4 | TGTGCCAGCAGTAGAGGGTTGAACACTGAAGCTTTCTTT | CASSRGLNTEAFF
NA | TRBJ2-4 | TRBD1 | TRBV18 | TGTGCCAGCTCACCCACTAGACAGGGAAACATTCAGTACTTC | CASSPTRQGNIQYF
NA | TRBJ1-2 | TRBD1 | TRBV9 | TGTGCCAGCAGTGCTACAGGGGCGAACGACTATGGCTACACCTTC | CASSATGANDYGYTF
many | TRBJ1-1 | NA | TRBV24-1 | TGTGCCACCAGTGACAGCGACTCGCTCACGGGGGGGACTGAAGCTTTCTTT | CATSDSDSLTGGTEAFF
NA | TRBJ1-5 | NA | TRBV2 | TGTGCCAGCAGTGATGACAGGTATCAGCCCCAGCATTTT | CASSDDRYQPQHF
NA | TRBJ1-4 | NA | TRBV5-1 | TGCGCCAGCAGGCTTCGAACAGGGTTGGATAATGAAAAACTGTTTTTT | CASRLRTGLDNEKLFF
NA | TRBJ2-1 | NA | TRBV5-1 | TGCGCCAGCAGCGGGGCTTCCGATGAGCAGTTCTTC | CASSGASDEQFF
NA | TRBJ2-1 | NA | TRBV27 | TGTGCCAGCAGTTTATCCGGCAATGAGCAGTTCTTC | CASSLSGNEQFF
NA | TRBJ1-1 | TRBD1 | TRBV6-1 | TGTGCCAGCAGTGACGCTTCAGGGGGCGCGGATTCAGCTTTCTTT | CASSDASGGADSAFF
NA | TRBJ2-3 | NA | TRBV3-1/TRBV3-2 | TGTGCCAGCAGCCAAGTCGGCGGGAGCACAGATACGCAGTATTTT | CASSQVGGSTDTQYF
NA | TRBJ1-4 | NA | TRBV2 | TGTGCCAGCAGCCCGCTGGGGGGGCGAAGTGAAAAACTGTTTTTT | CASSPLGGRSEKLFF
NA | TRBJ2-1 | TRBD2 | TRBV24-1 | TGTGCCACCAGTGATTCGACTAGCGGGAGGGCCGGTGAGCAGTTCTTC | CATSDSTSGRAGEQFF
once | TRBJ2-7 | NA | TRBV19 | TGTGCCAGTAGTATACGGGGGATCGACGAGCAGTACTTC | CASSIRGIDEQYF
NA | TRBJ1-1 | TRBD1 | TRBV27 | TGTGCCAGCACCCCTGAGGGGGCCCGTGAAGCTTTCTTT | CASTPEGAREAFF
NA | TRBJ2-3 | TRBD2 | TRBV28 | TGTGCCAGCAGTTTGGGTGGGAGGGCAGATACGCAGTATTTT | CASSLGGRADTQYF
NA | TRBJ2-7 | TRBD1 | TRBV29-1 | TGCAGCGTCCGGACAGGTATTTCCTACGAGCAGTACTTC | CSVRTGISYEQYF
few | TRBJ1-4 | NA | TRBV18 | TGTGCCAGCTCGCAAGCGGGGTCGTGGAATGAAAAACTGTTTTTT | CASSQAGSWNEKLFF
NA | TRBJ2-5 | NA | TRBV30 | TGTGCCTCGAGCCCGGGACTCCGGGCAGAGACCCAGTACTTC | CASSPGLRAETQYF
once | TRBJ2-3 | NA | TRBV5-5 | TGTGCCAGCAGCTCCCGCCCATATTCCTCGGCAGATACGCAGTATTTT | CASSSRPYSSADTQYF
NA | TRBJ1-4 | TRBD1 | TRBV4-2 | TGTGCCAGCAGCCAAGATCAGGGACAGGGACTGTTTTTT | CASSQDQGQGLFF
NA | TRBJ2-7 | TRBD2 | TRBV3-1/TRBV3-2 | TGTGCCAGCAGCCGAGAGGAACTAGCGAGGTACGAGCAGTACTTC | CASSREELARYEQYF
NA | TRBJ2-2 | TRBD1 | TRBV11-2 | TGTGCCAGCAGCCTCGGGACAGGGGACACCGGGGAGCTGTTTTTT | CASSLGTGDTGELFF
NA | TRBJ2-1 | NA | TRBV7-9 | TGTGCCAGCAGCTTCTGGACAGCACGAGGGAGTTTTGACAATGAGCAGTTCTTC | CASSFWTARGSFDNEQFF
NA | TRBJ1-5 | TRBD1 | TRBV28 | TGTGCCAGCAGAGACAGGGGACAGGGCAGTCATCAGCCCCAGCATTTT | CASRDRGQGSHQPQHF
NA | TRBJ2-1 | NA | TRBV9 | TGTGCCAGCAGCGTAGAGGACACCAGCTCCTACAATGAGCAGTTCTTC | CASSVEDTSSYNEQFF
few | TRBJ2-5 | TRBD2 | TRBV24-1 | TGTGCCACCAGTGGTAGGGGGACTAGCGGGATCCAAGAGACCCAGTACTTC | CATSGRGTSGIQETQYF
NA | TRBJ2-1 | NA | TRBV28 | TGTGCCAGCAGAGCAGGATCAGGGGTCTACAATGAGCAGTTCTTC | CASRAGSGVYNEQFF
once | TRBJ2-2 | NA | TRBV14 | TGTGCCAGCAGCCCGTTGGCATCCGGGGAGCTGTTTTTT | CASSPLASGELFF
once | TRBJ2-1 | NA | TRBV24-1 | TGTGCCACCAGTGATCTCCAGGGCGTCGGTGAGCAGTTCTTC | CATSDLQGVGEQFF
NA | TRBJ2-1 | TRBD1 | TRBV24-1 | TGTGCCACCAGTGATATACAGGGGGCTAGCTACAATGAGCAGTTCTTC | CATSDIQGASYNEQFF
NA | TRBJ2-2 | NA | TRBV25-1 | TGTGCCAGCAGGAGGGAAAACACCGGGGAGCTGTTTTTT | CASRRENTGELFF
NA | TRBJ1-1 | NA | TRBV5-1 | TGCGCCAGCAGCTTGGATGTGGCAGGGGTCACTGAAGCTTTCTTT | CASSLDVAGVTEAFF
NA | TRBJ2-7 | NA | TRBV11-2 | TGTGCCAGCAGCTTAGACAGGGTATCAGATTACGAGCAGTACTTC | CASSLDRVSDYEQYF
NA | TRBJ2-7 | NA | TRBV11-3 | TGTGCCAGCAGCCCTAGCTCCTACGAGCAGTACTTC | CASSPSSYEQYF
NA | TRBJ2-5 | NA | TRBV18 | TGTGCCAGCTCAGGGGGGACTTTCCAAGAGACCCAGTACTTC | CASSGGTFQETQYF
NA | TRBJ1-6 | TRBD1 | TRBV27 | TGTGCCAGCAGTCCCTGGGGACAGGCCTATTCACCCCTCCACTTT | CASSPWGQAYSPLHF
NA | TRBJ2-1 | TRBD2 | TRBV19 | TGTGCCAGTGGAAACCTAGGGACTAGCGGGAGCTTTTTCCACAATGAGCAGTTCTTC | CASGNLGTSGSFFHNEQFF
NA | TRBJ2-5 | NA | TRBV5-3 | TGTGCCAGAAGCTGCCCCTCAGGGTGGCAAGAGACCCAGTACTTC | CARSCPSGWQETQYF
NA | TRBJ2-6 | NA | TRBV18 | TGTGCCAGCGCCCCCTCTGCATCCGGGTCTGGGGCCAACGTCCTGACTTTC | CASAPSASGSGANVLTF
NA | TRBJ2-2 | TRBD1 | TRBV3-1/TRBV3-2 | TGTGCCAGCAGCCCAGTCTTGGGACAGGGGACTAGGGGGGAGCTGTTTTTT | CASSPVLGQGTRGELFF
few | TRBJ1-3 | NA | TRBV25-1 | TGTGCCAGCAGTGAATATTGGGGGGACCAGGCCTCTGGAAACACCATATATTTT | CASSEYWGDQASGNTIYF
NA | TRBJ2-1 | TRBD2 | TRBV11-3 | TGTGCCAGCAGCTTAGAGGGACTAGCGGGAGGGCTGAGTTCGGGTGAGCAGTTCTTC | CASSLEGLAGGLSSGEQFF
NA | TRBJ2-3 | TRBD2 | TRBV7-8 | TGTGCCAGCAGCATTGATAGCGGGAGGCGCACAGATACGCAGTATTTT | CASSIDSGRRTDTQYF
NA | TRBJ2-2 | TRBD2 | TRBV5-4 | TGTGCCAGCAGCTTGGAAGCGGGAGTAAGAAGAGTAGGGGAGCTGTTTTTT | CASSLEAGVRRVGELFF